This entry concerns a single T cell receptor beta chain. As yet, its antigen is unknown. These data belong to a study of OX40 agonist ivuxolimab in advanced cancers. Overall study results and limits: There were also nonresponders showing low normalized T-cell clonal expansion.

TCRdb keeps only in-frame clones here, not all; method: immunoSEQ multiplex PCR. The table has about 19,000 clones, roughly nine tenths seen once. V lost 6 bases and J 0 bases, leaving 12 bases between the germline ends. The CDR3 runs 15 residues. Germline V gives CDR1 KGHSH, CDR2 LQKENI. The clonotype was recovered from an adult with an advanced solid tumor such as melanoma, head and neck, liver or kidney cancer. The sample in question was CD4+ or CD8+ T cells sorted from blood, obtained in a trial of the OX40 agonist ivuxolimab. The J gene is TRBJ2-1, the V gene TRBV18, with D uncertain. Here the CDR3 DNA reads TGTGCCAGCTCCCGTACTGCAAGCTCCTACAATGAGCAGTTCTTC. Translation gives CASSRTASSYNEQFF.